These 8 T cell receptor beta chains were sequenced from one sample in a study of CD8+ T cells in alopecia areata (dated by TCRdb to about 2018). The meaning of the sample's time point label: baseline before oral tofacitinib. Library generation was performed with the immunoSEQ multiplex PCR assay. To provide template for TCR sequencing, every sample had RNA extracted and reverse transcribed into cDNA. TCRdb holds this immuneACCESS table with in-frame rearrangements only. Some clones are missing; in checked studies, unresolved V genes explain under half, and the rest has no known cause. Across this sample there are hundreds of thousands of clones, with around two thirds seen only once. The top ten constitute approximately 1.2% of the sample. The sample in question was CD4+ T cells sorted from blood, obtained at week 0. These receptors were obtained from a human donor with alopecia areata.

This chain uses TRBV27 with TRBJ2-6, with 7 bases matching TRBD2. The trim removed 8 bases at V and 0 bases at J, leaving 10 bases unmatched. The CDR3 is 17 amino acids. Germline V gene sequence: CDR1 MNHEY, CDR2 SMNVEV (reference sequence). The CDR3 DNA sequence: TGTGCCAGCGCTGTAGCGGGTGCCTTCTCTGGGGCCAACGTCCTGACTTTC. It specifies CASAVAGAFSGANVLTF.

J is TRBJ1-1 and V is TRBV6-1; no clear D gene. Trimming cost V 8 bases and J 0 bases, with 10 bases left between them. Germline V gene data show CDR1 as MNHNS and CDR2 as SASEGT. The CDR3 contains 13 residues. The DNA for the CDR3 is TGTGCCAGCGGGGAACAGTTGAACACTGAAGCTTTCTTT. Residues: CASGEQLNTEAFF.

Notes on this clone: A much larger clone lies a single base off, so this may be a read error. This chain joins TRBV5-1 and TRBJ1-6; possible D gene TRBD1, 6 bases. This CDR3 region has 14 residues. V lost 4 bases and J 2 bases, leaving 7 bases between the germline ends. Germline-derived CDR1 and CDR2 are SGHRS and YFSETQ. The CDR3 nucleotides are TGCGCCAGCAGCCGGGACACCTATAATTCACCCCTCCACTTT. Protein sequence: CASSRDTYNSPLHF.

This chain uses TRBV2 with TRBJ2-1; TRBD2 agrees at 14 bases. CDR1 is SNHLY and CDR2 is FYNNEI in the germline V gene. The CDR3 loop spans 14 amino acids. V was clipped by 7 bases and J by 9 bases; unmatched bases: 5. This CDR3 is CASTRTSGGLEQFF. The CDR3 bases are TGTGCCAGCACTCGGACTAGCGGGGGGCTTGAGCAGTTCTTC.

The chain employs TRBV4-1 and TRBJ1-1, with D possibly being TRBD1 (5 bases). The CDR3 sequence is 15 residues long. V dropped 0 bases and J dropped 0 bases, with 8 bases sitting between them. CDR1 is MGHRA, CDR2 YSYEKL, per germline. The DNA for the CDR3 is TGCGCCAGCAGCCAAGAAGTACAGGTGAACACTGAAGCTTTCTTT. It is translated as CASSQEVQVNTEAFF.

The CDR3: CASSQDRHEQYF. CDR3 coding DNA: TGTGCCAGCAGCCAGGACAGACACGAGCAGTACTTC. The J gene is TRBJ2-7, the V gene TRBV6-6; a possible D gene is TRBD1 (6 bases). The germline V gene has CDR1 MNHNY and CDR2 SVGAGI (reference sequence). This CDR3 comprises 12 residues. V shed 6 bases and J shed 5 bases, with 11 bases lying between them.

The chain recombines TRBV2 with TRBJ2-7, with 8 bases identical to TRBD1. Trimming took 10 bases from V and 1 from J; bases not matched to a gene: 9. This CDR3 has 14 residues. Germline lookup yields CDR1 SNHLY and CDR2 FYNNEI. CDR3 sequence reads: CATSPGQGSYEQYF. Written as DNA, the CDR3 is TGTGCCACCTCCCCCGGACAGGGATCCTACGAGCAGTACTTC.

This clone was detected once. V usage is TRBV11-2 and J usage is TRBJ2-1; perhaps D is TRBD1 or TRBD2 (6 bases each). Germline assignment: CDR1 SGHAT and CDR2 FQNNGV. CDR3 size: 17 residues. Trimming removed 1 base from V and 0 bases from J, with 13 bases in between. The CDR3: CASSLGAGHSSYNEQFF. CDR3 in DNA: TGTGCCAGCAGCTTAGGGGCGGGACATAGCTCCTACAATGAGCAGTTCTTC.